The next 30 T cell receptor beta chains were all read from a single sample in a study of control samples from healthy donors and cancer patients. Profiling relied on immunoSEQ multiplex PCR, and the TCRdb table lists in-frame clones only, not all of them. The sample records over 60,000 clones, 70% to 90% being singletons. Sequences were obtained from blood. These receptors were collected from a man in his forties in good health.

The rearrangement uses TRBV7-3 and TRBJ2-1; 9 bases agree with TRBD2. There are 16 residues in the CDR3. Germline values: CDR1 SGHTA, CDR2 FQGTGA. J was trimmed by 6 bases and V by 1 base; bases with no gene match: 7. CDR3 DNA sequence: TGTGCCAGCAGCTTAAGGGGCCTAGCGGGAAGCAATGAGCAGTTCTTC. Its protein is CASSLRGLAGSNEQFF.

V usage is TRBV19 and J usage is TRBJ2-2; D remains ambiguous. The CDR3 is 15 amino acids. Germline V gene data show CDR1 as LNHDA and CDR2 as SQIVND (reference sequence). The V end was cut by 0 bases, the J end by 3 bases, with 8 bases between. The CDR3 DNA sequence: TGTGCCAGTAGTATAGAGGCAGAACACACCGGGGAGCTGTTTTTT. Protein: CASSIEAEHTGELFF.

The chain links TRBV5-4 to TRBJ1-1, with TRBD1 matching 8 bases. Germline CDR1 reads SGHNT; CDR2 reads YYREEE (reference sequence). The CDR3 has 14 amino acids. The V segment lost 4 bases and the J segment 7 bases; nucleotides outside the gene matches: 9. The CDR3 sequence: CASSVNRGSSEAFF. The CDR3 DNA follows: TGTGCCAGCAGCGTTAACAGGGGGAGCAGTGAAGCTTTCTTT.

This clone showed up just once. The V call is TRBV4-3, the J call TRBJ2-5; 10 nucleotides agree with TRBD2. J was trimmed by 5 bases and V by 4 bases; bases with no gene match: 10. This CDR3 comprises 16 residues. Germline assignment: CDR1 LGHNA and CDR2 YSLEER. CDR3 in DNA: TGCGCCAGCAGCCGCAACCTAGCGGGGGTTTGGGAGACCCAGTACTTC. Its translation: CASSRNLAGVWETQYF.

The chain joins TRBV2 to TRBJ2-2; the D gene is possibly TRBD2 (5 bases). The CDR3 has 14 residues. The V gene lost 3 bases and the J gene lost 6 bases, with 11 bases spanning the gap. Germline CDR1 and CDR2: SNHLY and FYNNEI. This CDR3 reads CASSDRGSAGELFF. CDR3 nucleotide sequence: TGTGCCAGCAGTGACCGAGGGTCCGCCGGGGAGCTGTTTTTT.

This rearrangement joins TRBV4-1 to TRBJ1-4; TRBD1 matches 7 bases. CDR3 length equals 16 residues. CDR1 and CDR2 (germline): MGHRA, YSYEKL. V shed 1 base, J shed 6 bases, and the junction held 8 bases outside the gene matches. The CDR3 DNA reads TGCGCCAGCAGCCAAGGTAGGCGGGGGACAGATGAAAAACTGTTTTTT. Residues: CASSQGRRGTDEKLFF.

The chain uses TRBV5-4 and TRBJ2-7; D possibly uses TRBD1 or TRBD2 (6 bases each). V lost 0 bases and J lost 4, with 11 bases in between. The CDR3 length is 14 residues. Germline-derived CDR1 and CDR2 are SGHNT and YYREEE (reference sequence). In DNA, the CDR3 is TGTGCCAGCAGCTTGGGCGGAGGGGGTTACGAGCAGTACTTC. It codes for CASSLGGGGYEQYF.

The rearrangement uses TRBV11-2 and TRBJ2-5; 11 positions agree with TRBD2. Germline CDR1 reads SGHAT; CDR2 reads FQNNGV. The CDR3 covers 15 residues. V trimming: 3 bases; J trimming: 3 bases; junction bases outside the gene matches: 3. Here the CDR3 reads CASSFIAGGKETQYF. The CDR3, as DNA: TGTGCCAGCAGCTTCATAGCGGGGGGGAAAGAGACCCAGTACTTC.

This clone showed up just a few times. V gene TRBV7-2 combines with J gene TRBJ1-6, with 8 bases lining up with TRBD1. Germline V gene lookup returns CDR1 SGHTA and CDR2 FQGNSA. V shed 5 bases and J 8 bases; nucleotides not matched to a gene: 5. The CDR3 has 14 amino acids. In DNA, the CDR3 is TGTGCCAGCAGCCCGGACAGGGATTATTCACCCCTCCACTTT. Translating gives CASSPDRDYSPLHF.

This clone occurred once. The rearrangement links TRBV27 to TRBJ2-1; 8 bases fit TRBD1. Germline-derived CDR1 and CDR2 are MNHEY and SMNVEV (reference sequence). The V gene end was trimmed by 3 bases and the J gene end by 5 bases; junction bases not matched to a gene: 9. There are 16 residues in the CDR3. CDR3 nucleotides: TGTGCCAGCAGTTTTTTTGGCAGGGGGCTCGACAATGAGCAGTTCTTC. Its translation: CASSFFGRGLDNEQFF.

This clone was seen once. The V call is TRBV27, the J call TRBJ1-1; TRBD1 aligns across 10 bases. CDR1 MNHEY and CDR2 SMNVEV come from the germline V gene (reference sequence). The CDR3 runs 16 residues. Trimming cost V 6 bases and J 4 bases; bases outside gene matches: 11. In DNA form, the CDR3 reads TGTGCCAGCAGCTCCCACGGGACAGGGGATATCACTGAAGCTTTCTTT. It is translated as CASSSHGTGDITEAFF.

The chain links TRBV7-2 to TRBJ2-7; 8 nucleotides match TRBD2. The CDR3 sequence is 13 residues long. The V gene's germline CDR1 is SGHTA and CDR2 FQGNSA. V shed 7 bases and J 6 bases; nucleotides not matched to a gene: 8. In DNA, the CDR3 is TGTGCCAGCAACCCTAGCGGGCAGAGCGAGCAGTACTTC. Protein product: CASNPSGQSEQYF.

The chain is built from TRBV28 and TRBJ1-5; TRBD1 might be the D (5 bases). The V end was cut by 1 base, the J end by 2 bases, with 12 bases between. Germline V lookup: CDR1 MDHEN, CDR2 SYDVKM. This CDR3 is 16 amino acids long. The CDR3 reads CASSLSIGGGNQPQHF. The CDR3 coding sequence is TGTGCCAGCAGTTTATCTATTGGGGGGGGCAATCAGCCCCAGCATTTT.

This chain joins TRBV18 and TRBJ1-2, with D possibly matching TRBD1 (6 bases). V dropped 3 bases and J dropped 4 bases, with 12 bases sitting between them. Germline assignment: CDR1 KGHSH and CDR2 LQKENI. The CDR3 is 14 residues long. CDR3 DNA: TGTGCCAGCTCACCGGACAGCACAACCTATGGCTACACCTTC. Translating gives CASSPDSTTYGYTF.

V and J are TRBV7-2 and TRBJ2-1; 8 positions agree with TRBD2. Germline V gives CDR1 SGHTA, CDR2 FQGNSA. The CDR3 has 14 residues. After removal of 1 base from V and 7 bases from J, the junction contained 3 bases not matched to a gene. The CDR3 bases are TGTGCCAGCAGCTTAGTAGCGGGGTGGAATGAGCAGTTCTTC. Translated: CASSLVAGWNEQFF. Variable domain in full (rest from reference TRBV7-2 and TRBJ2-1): GAGVSQSPSNKVTEKGKDVELRCDPISGHTALYWYRQSLGQGLEFLIYFQGNSAPDKSGLPSDRFSAERTGGSVSTLTIQRTQQEDSAVYLCASSLVAGWNEQFFGPGTRLTVL.

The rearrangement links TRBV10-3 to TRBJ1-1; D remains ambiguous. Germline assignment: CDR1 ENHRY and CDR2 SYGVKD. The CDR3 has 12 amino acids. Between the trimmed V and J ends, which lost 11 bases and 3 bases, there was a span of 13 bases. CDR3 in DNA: TGTGCCTCATCATCTAGCGACACTGAAGCTTTCTTT. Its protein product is CASSSSDTEAFF.

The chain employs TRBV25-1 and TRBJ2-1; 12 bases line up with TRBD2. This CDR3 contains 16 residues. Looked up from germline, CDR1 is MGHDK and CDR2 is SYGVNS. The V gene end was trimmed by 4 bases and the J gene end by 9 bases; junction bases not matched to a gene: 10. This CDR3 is CASSAASGRAAGEQFF. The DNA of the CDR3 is TGTGCCAGCAGTGCCGCTAGCGGGAGGGCCGCCGGTGAGCAGTTCTTC.

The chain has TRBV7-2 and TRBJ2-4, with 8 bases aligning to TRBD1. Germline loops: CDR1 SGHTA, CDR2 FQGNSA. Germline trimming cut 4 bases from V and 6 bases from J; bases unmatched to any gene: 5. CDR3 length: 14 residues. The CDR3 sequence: CASSYEQGGNIQYF. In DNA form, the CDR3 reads TGTGCCAGCAGCTATGAACAGGGGGGAAACATTCAGTACTTC.

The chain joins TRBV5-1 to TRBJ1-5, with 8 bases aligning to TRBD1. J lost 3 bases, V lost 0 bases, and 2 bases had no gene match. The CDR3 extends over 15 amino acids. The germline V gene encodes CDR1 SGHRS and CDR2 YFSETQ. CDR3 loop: CASSLDRGDNQPQHF. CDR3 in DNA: TGCGCCAGCAGCTTGGACAGGGGGGACAATCAGCCCCAGCATTTT.

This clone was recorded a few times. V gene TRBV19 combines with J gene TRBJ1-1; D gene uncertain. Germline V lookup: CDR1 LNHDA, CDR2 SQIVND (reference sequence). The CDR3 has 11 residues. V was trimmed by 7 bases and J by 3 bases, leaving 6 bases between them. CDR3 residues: CASTLDTEAFF. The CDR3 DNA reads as TGTGCCAGTACTTTGGACACTGAAGCTTTCTTT.

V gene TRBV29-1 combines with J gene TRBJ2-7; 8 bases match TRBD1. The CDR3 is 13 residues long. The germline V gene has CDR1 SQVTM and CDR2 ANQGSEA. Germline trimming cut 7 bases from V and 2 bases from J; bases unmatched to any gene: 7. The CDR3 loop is CSARQGPTYEQYF. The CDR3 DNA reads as TGCAGCGCGAGACAGGGGCCTACCTACGAGCAGTACTTC.

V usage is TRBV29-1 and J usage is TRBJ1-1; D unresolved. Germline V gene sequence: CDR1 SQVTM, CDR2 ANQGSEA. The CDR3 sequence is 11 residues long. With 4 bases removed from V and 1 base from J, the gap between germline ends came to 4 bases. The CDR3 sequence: CSVGENTEAFF. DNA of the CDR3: TGCAGCGTTGGTGAGAACACTGAAGCTTTCTTT.

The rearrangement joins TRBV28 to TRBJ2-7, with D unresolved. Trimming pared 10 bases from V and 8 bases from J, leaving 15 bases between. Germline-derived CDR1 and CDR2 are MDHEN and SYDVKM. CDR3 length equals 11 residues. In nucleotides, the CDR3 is TGTGCCACGCATTTGAGCCTCAAGCAGTACTTC. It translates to CATHLSLKQYF.

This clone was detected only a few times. CDR3: CASSVGGGGTDTQYF. The CDR3 bases are TGTGCCAGCAGTGTTGGCGGGGGAGGCACAGATACGCAGTATTTT. The chain employs TRBV2 and TRBJ2-3, with 7 bases that match TRBD2. CDR3 length equals 15 residues. Trimming cost V 4 bases and J 1 base; bases outside gene matches: 5. The germline gives CDR1 SNHLY, CDR2 FYNNEI.

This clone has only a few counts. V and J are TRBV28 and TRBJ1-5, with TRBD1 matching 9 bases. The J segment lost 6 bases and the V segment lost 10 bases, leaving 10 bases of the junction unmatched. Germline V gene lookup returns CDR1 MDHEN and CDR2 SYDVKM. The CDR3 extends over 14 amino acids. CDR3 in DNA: TGTGCCACCAAACAGGGGGCATATGGTCAGCCCCAGCATTTT. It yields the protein CATKQGAYGQPQHF. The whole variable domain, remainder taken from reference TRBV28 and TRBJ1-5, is DVKVTQSSRYLVKRTGEKVFLECVQDMDHENMFWYRQDPGLGLRLIYFSYDVKMKEKGDIPEGYSVSREKKERFSLILESASTNQTSMYLCATKQGAYGQPQHFGDGTRLSIL.

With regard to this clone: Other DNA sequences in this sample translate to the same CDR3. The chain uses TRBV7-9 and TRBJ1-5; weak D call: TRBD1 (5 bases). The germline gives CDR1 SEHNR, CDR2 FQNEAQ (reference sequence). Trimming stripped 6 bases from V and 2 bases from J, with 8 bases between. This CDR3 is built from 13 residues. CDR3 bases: TGTGCCAGCAGTAGGGACGGCAATCAGCCCCAGCATTTT. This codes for CASSRDGNQPQHF.

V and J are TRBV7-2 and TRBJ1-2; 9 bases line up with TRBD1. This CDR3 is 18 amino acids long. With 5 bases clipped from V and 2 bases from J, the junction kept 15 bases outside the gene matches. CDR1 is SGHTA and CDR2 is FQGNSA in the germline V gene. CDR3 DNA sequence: TGTGCCAGCAGCCTCACCGGGACAGGGAGTATATTGAACTATGGCTACACCTTC. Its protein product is CASSLTGTGSILNYGYTF.

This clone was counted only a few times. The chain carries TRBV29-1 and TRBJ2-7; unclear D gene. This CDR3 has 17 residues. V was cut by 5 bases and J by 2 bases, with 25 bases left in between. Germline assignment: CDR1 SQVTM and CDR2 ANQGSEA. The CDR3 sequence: CSVWSSTTKNDPYEQYF. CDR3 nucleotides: TGCAGCGTTTGGAGTAGTACAACAAAAAACGATCCCTACGAGCAGTACTTC.

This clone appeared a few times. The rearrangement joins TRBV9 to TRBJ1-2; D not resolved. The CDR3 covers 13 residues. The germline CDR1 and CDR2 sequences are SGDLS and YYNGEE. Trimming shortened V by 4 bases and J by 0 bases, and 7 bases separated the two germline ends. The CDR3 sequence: CASSQTTNYGYTF. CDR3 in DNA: TGTGCCAGCAGCCAAACTACTAACTATGGCTACACCTTC.

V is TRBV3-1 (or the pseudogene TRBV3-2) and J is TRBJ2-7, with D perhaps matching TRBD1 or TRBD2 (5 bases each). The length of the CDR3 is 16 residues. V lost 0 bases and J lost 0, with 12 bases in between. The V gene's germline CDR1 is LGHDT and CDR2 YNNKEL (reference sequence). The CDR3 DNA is TGTGCCAGCAGCCAAGAGCATGCAGGGAGCTCCTACGAGCAGTACTTC. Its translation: CASSQEHAGSSYEQYF.